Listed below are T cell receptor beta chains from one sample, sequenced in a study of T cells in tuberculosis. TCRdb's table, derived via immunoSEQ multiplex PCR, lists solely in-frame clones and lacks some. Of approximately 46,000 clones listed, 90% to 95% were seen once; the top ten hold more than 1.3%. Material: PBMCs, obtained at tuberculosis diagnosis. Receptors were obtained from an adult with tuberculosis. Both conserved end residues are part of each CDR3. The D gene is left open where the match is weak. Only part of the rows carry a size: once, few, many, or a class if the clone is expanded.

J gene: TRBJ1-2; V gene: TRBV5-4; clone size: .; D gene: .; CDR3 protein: CASSLWAGANYGYTF; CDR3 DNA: TGTGCCAGCAGCTTGTGGGCAGGGGCGAACTATGGCTACACCTTC
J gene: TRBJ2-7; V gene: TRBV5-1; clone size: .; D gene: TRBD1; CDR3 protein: CASSLAGQRGYEQYF; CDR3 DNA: TGCGCCAGCAGCTTGGCGGGACAGCGAGGATACGAGCAGTACTTC
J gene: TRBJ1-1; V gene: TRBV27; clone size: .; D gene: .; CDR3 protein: CASSTRARRGTEAFF; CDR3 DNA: TGTGCCAGCAGTACCCGCGCAAGGAGGGGCACTGAAGCTTTCTTT
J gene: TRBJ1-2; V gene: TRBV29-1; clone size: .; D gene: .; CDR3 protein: CSVADSNYGYTF; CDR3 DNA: TGCAGCGTTGCGGACAGCAACTATGGCTACACCTTC
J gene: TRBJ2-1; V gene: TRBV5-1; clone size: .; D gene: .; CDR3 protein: CASSLGRGGPGYNEQFF; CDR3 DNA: TGCGCCAGCAGCTTGGGAAGAGGGGGTCCCGGCTACAATGAGCAGTTCTTC
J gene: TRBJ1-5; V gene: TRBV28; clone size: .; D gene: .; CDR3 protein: CASQVGGNQPQHF; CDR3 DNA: TGTGCCAGCCAGGTTGGTGGCAATCAGCCCCAGCATTTT
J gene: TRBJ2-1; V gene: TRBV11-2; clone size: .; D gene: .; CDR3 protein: CASSLDRVNRAHEQFF; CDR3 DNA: TGTGCCAGCAGCTTAGATCGGGTGAACAGGGCCCATGAGCAGTTCTTC
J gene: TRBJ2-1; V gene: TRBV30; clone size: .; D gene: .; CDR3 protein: CAWSGISGSSSYNEQFF; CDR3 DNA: TGTGCCTGGAGTGGAATCAGCGGCTCGAGCTCCTACAATGAGCAGTTCTTC
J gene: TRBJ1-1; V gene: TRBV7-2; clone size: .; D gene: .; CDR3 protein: CASSPFQELRAFF; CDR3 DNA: TGTGCCAGCAGCCCTTTTCAAGAACTGAGGGCTTTCTTT
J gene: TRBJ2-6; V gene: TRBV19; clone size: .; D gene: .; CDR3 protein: CASSLPVSAGANVLTF; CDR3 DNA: TGTGCCAGTAGCCTACCTGTGAGCGCCGGGGCCAACGTCCTGACTTTC
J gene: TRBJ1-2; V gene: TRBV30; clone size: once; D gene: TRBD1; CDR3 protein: CAQTGGEGYTF; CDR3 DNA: TGTGCTCAGACAGGGGGAGAGGGCTACACCTTC
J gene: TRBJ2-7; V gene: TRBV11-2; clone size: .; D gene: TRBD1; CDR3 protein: CASSPRTGEQYF; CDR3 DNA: TGTGCCAGCAGCCCTCGGACAGGCGAGCAGTACTTC
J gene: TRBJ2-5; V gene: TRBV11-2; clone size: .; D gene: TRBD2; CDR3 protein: CASSASGRQGETQYF; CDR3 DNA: TGTGCCAGCAGCGCCAGCGGGAGGCAGGGAGAGACCCAGTACTTC
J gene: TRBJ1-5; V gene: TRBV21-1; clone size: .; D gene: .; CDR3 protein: CASSNGAPGQRYSNQPQHF; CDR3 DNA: TGTGCCAGCAGCAATGGAGCTCCGGGACAGCGTTATAGCAATCAGCCCCAGCATTTT
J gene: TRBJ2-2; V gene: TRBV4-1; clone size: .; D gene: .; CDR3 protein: CASSRGSGVGTGELFF; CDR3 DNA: TGCGCCAGCAGCCGGGGTAGCGGTGTTGGCACCGGGGAGCTGTTTTTT